The rows below give T cell receptor beta chains drawn from one sample of a study of blood T cells in healthy people across ages. TCRdb reprocessed the 5' RACE reads with MiXCR, giving one entry per CDR3 protein. The sample holds about 800,000 distinct CDR3 sequences, 25% seen once. The same data also went into a second study, on T cells of mothers and their children.

The specimen was blood. The receptor source for this set is a boy between 5 and 17 years old in good health. Both conserved end residues are part of each CDR3. The D gene is left open where the match is weak. Expanded clones get a size class; other rows say once, few or many, or leave the size out.

TRBV5-1	TRBJ2-1	.	TRBD1	CASSFPPGTGTYNEQFF	TGCGCCAGCAGCTTCCCTCCCGGGACAGGGACCTACAATGAGCAGTTCTTC
TRBV24-1	TRBJ2-5	few	.	CATSDIARGTVGGETQYF	TGTGCCACCAGTGATATCGCGCGAGGGACAGTCGGAGGGGAGACCCAGTACTTC
TRBV6-5	TRBJ1-4	few	TRBD1	CASSLGTGEKLFF	TGTGCCAGCAGTTTGGGGACAGGTGAAAAACTGTTTTTT
TRBV19	TRBJ2-1	.	TRBD2	CASSWTSGISYNEQFF	TGTGCCAGTAGCTGGACTAGCGGGATCTCCTACAATGAGCAGTTCTTC
TRBV7-2	TRBJ2-5	many	TRBD2	CASSLTNFWGGETQYF	TGTGCCAGCAGCTTAACCAATTTCTGGGGGGGAGAGACCCAGTACTTC
TRBV2	TRBJ1-1	few	.	CASKLTTGNTEAFF	TGTGCCAGCAAATTAACCACGGGGAACACTGAAGCTTTCTTT
TRBV12-3/TRBV12-4	TRBJ1-6	.	.	CASSLHRSSYNSPLHF	TGTGCCAGCAGTTTACACAGGAGCTCCTATAATTCACCCCTCCACTTT
TRBV4-3	TRBJ2-3	.	TRBD2	CASSQDPSGGGTDTQYF	TGCGCCAGCAGCCAAGATCCTAGCGGGGGGGGCACAGATACGCAGTATTTT
TRBV20-1	TRBJ1-1	few	.	CSAREGHAGERTEAFF	TGCAGTGCTAGAGAAGGTCACGCGGGGGAGAGGACTGAAGCTTTCTTT
TRBV28	TRBJ2-7	.	.	CASSPGFAGEQYF	TGTGCCAGCAGCCCCGGGTTTGCCGGCGAGCAGTACTTC
TRBV12-3/TRBV12-4	TRBJ2-6	few	.	CASGPLTGANVLTF	TGTGCCAGCGGTCCTCTAACCGGGGCCAACGTCCTGACTTTC
TRBV7-2	TRBJ1-5	many	.	CASSLAPVSNQPQHF	TGTGCCAGCAGCTTAGCGCCGGTCAGCAATCAGCCCCAGCATTTT
TRBV5-4	TRBJ2-7	few	TRBD2	CASSSKEGLAGPAREQYF	TGTGCCAGCAGCTCGAAAGAGGGACTAGCGGGCCCAGCTAGGGAGCAGTACTTC
TRBV29-1	TRBJ2-2	few	.	CSVVGGGGGELFF	TGCAGCGTTGTTGGAGGGGGCGGAGGGGAGCTGTTTTTT
TRBV12-3/TRBV12-4	TRBJ1-4	few	.	CASSPGGWEKLFF	TGTGCCAGCAGTCCCGGTGGCTGGGAAAAACTGTTTTTT
TRBV29-1	TRBJ2-3	.	.	CSIEGGEGVDTQYF	TGCTCCATTGAGGGGGGGGAAGGCGTGGATACGCAGTATTTT
TRBV20-1	TRBJ2-2	.	.	CSARVRGSGELFF	TGCAGTGCTAGAGTTAGGGGCAGCGGGGAGCTGTTTTTT
TRBV5-1	TRBJ1-1	once	.	CASSGDNTEAFF	TGCGCCAGCAGCGGGGACAACACTGAAGCTTTCTTT
TRBV28	TRBJ2-2	.	.	CASSLGLGGFANTGELFF	TGTGCCAGCAGTTTGGGGCTAGGCGGGTTCGCGAACACCGGGGAGCTGTTTTTT
TRBV7-2	TRBJ2-7	many	.	CASSLEGTPSYEQYF	TGTGCCAGCAGCTTAGAGGGGACCCCCTCCTACGAGCAGTACTTC
TRBV4-3	TRBJ2-7	.	.	CASSQDWPGNYEQYF	TGCGCCAGCAGCCAAGATTGGCCAGGGAACTACGAGCAGTACTTC
TRBV29-1	TRBJ2-2	many	TRBD2	CSVGSGRGDTGELFF	TGCAGCGTTGGGTCCGGGAGGGGGGACACCGGGGAGCTGTTTTTT
TRBV12-3/TRBV12-4	TRBJ2-7	few	TRBD1	CASSLAATGAEYEQYF	TGTGCCAGCAGTTTAGCGGCGACAGGGGCCGAGTACGAGCAGTACTTC
TRBV6-1	TRBJ1-1	.	.	CASSDDGTFTEAFF	TGTGCCAGCAGCGATGACGGGACTTTCACTGAAGCTTTCTTT
TRBV20-1	TRBJ2-5	.	.	CSARDNRGQETQYF	TGCAGTGCTAGAGATAACCGGGGCCAAGAGACCCAGTACTTC
TRBV5-1	TRBJ2-3	.	.	CASSTDRHPTDTQYF	TGCGCCAGCAGCACCGACAGACACCCCACAGATACGCAGTATTTT
TRBV20-1	TRBJ2-7	.	TRBD2	CSAREFDSGDYEQYF	TGCAGTGCTAGAGAGTTTGATAGCGGGGACTACGAGCAGTACTTC
TRBV6-2/TRBV6-3	TRBJ2-2	.	.	CASSGPQSESAGEMFF	TGTGCCAGCAGTGGCCCCCAGAGCGAATCGGCCGGGGAGATGTTTTTT
TRBV7-9	TRBJ2-2	.	TRBD2	CARPAGGPDTGELFF	TGTGCCAGACCAGCGGGAGGGCCGGACACCGGGGAGCTGTTTTTT
TRBV29-1	TRBJ1-2	.	.	CSVDREGSGYGYTF	TGCAGCGTTGACAGGGAAGGGTCTGGCTATGGCTACACCTTC
TRBV18	TRBJ2-3	.	.	CANSPPQGTDTQYF	TGTGCCAACTCACCACCCCAGGGCACAGATACGCAGTATTTT
TRBV19	TRBJ1-4	.	TRBD1	CASSDRGIEKLFF	TGTGCCAGTTCGGACAGGGGCATTGAAAAACTGTTTTTT
TRBV5-1	TRBJ2-7	few	TRBD1	CASSFRDSTSYEQYF	TGCGCCAGCAGCTTCCGGGACAGTACCTCCTACGAGCAGTACTTC
TRBV20-1	TRBJ2-3	.	.	CSAGLFSTDTQYF	TGCAGTGCTGGACTCTTTTCCACAGATACGCAGTATTTT
TRBV19	TRBJ1-5	few	TRBD1	CASSPDRGGSNQPQHF	TGTGCCAGTAGTCCCGACAGGGGAGGTAGCAATCAGCCCCAGCATTTT
TRBV20-1	TRBJ2-7	.	TRBD2	CSARDLGSSGPYYEQYF	TGCAGTGCTAGAGATCTTGGTTCTAGCGGGCCCTACTACGAGCAGTACTTC
TRBV28	TRBJ1-1	.	.	CASSSKGTEAFF	TGTGCCAGCAGTTCTAAAGGAACTGAAGCTTTCTTT
TRBV20-1	TRBJ1-2	.	.	CSALSPANYGYTF	TGCAGTGCACTTTCTCCCGCTAACTATGGCTACACCTTC
TRBV11-2	TRBJ1-1	.	.	CASSSRGPEAFF	TGTGCCAGCAGCTCCAGGGGTCCTGAAGCTTTCTTT
TRBV20-1	TRBJ2-5	few	.	CSAFRDGQKETQYF	TGCAGTGCTTTTCGGGACGGCCAGAAAGAGACCCAGTACTTC
TRBV20-1	TRBJ1-1	few	.	CSAREDTNTEAFF	TGCAGTGCTAGAGAGGACACGAACACTGAAGCTTTCTTT
TRBV4-1	TRBJ2-1	.	TRBD2	CASSQYPSGGASAVEQFF	TGCGCCAGCAGCCAGTATCCTAGCGGGGGGGCTTCAGCGGTTGAGCAGTTCTTC
TRBV18	TRBJ2-1	.	.	CASSPQEPTYNEQFF	TGTGCCAGCTCACCCCAGGAACCCACCTACAATGAGCAGTTCTTC
TRBV7-2	TRBJ2-5	.	TRBD1	CASSTQTTGRETQYF	TGTGCCAGCAGCACCCAGACGACAGGGAGAGAGACCCAGTACTTC
TRBV7-2	TRBJ1-2	few	TRBD1	CASSLEGQGARGYTF	TGTGCCAGCAGCTTAGAGGGACAGGGGGCGCGGGGCTACACCTTC
TRBV6-5	TRBJ2-5	.	.	CASSYGPSPAYQETQYF	TGTGCCAGCAGTTACGGACCTAGCCCAGCCTACCAAGAGACCCAGTACTTC
TRBV20-1	TRBJ2-7	many	.	CSVPGRWTRDEQYF	TGCAGTGTTCCGGGGAGATGGACTCGGGACGAGCAGTACTTC
TRBV4-3	TRBJ2-1	.	.	CASSRYWGESDNEQFF	TGCGCCAGCAGCCGATATTGGGGGGAGAGTGACAATGAGCAGTTCTTC
TRBV6-4	TRBJ2-2	.	.	CASSRSEVAGELFF	TGTGCCAGCAGTAGGAGTGAGGTAGCCGGGGAGCTGTTTTTT
TRBV6-2/TRBV6-3	TRBJ2-1	.	.	CASSYFSGSTYNEQFF	TGTGCCAGCAGTTACTTTTCCGGGAGTACCTACAATGAGCAGTTCTTC
TRBV18	TRBJ2-5	.	TRBD1	CASSPGQGIQETQYF	TGTGCCAGCTCGCCGGGACAGGGGATACAAGAGACCCAGTACTTC
TRBV29-1	TRBJ1-5	.	.	CSVDTGHSNQPQHF	TGCAGCGTTGACACAGGGCATAGCAATCAGCCCCAGCATTTT
TRBV20-1	TRBJ1-5	.	.	CSARARQALNQPQHF	TGCAGTGCTAGAGCTCGGCAGGCCCTAAATCAGCCCCAGCATTTT
TRBV7-9	TRBJ2-7	.	.	CASSGDPTYEQYF	TGTGCCAGCAGCGGAGATCCCACCTACGAGCAGTACTTC
TRBV12-3/TRBV12-4	TRBJ1-3	.	.	CASSRTEGNTIYF	TGTGCCAGCAGCCGGACAGAAGGAAACACCATATATTTT